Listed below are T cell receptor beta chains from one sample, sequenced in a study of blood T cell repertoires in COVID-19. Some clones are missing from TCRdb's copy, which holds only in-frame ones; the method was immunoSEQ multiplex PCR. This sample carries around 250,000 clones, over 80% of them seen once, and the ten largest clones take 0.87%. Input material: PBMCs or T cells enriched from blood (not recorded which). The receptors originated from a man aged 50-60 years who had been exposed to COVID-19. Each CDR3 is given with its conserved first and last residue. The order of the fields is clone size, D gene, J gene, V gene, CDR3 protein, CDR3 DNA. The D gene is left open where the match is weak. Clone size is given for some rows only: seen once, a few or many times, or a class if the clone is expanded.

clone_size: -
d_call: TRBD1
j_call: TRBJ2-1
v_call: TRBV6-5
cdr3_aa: CASRLGQGTYNEQFF
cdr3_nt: TGTGCCAGCAGGCTGGGACAGGGGACCTACAATGAGCAGTTCTTC

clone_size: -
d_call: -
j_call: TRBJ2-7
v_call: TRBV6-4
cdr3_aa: CASSLNQGYEQYF
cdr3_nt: TGTGCCAGCAGCTTAAATCAGGGCTACGAGCAGTACTTC

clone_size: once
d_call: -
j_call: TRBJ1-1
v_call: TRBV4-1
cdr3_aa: CASSFRVIGNTEAFF
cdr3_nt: TGCGCCAGCAGCTTCAGGGTCATTGGGAACACTGAAGCTTTCTTT

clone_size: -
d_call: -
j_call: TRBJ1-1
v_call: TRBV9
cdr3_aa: CASSVAGETEAFF
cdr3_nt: TGTGCCAGCAGCGTAGCGGGAGAGACTGAAGCTTTCTTT

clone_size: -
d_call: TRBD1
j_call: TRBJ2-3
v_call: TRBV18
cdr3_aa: CASSPNRGPTDTQYF
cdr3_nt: TGTGCCAGCTCGCCGAACAGGGGCCCCACAGATACGCAGTATTTT

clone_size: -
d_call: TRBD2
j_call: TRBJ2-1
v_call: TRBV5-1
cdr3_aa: CASSSRAGSKFF
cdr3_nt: TGCGCCAGCAGCTCCAGAGCGGGGTCAAAGTTCTTC

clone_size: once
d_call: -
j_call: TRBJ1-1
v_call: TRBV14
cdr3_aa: CASSQGPGPTEAFF
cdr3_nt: TGTGCCAGCAGCCAAGGACCAGGGCCCACTGAAGCTTTCTTT

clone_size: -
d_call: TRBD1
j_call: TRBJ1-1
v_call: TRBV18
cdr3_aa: CASSPPSQGVGTEAFF
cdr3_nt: TGTGCCAGCTCACCACCGTCACAGGGGGTAGGGACTGAAGCTTTCTTT

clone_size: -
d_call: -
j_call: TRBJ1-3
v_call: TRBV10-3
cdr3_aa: CAISEYREDVSGNTIYF
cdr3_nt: TGTGCCATCAGTGAATACAGGGAAGACGTCTCTGGAAACACCATATATTTT

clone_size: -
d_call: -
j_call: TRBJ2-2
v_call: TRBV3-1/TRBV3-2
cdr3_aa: CASSLTGGSGELFF
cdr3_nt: TGTGCCAGCAGCCTCACTGGGGGGTCCGGGGAGCTGTTTTTT